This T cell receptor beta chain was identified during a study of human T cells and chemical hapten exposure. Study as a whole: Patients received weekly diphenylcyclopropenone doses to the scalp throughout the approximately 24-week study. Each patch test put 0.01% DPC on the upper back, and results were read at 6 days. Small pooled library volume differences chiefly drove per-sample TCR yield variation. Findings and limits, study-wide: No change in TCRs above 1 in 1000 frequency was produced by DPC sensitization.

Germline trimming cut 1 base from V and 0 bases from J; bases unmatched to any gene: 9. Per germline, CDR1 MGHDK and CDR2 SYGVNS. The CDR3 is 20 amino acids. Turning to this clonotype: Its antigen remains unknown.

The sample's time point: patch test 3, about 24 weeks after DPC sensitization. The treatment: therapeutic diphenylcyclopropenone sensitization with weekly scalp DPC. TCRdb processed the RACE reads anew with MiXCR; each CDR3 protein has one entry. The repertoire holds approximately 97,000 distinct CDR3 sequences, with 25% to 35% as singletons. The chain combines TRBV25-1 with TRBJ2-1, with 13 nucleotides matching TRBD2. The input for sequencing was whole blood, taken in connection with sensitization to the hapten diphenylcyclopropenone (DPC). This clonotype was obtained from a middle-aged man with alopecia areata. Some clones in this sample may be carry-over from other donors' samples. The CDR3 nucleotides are TGTGCCAGCAGTGAATCAAGGGGACTAGCGGGGTTCCTCTCCTACAATGAGCAGTTCTTC. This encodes CASSESRGLAGFLSYNEQFF. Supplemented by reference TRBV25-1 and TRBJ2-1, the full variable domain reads EADIYQTPRYLVIGTGKKITLECSQTMGHDKMYWYQQDPGMELHLIHYSYGVNSTEKGDLSSESTVSRIRTEHFPLTLESARPSHTSQYLCASSESRGLAGFLSYNEQFFGPGTRLTVL.